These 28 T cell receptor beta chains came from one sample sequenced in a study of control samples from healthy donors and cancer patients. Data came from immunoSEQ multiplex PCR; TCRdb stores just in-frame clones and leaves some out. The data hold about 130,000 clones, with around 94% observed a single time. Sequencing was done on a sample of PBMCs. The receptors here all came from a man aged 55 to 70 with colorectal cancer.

CDR3 protein: CASRTGGFELAKNIQYF. The CDR3 DNA sequence: TGTGCCAGTCGGACAGGGGGCTTTGAGTTAGCCAAAAACATTCAGTACTTC. The chain combines TRBV19 with TRBJ2-4; 11 bases match TRBD1. Germline assignment: CDR1 LNHDA and CDR2 SQIVND (reference sequence). The CDR3 has 17 amino acids. Unmatched junction bases numbered 9, after V lost 8 bases and J lost 0 bases.

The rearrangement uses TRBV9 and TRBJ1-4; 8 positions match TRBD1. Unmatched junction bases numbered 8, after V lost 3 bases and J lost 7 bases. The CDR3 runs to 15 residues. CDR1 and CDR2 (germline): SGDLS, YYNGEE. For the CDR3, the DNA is TGTGCCAGCAGCGGCCAGACAGGGGTCGGTGAAAAACTGTTTTTT. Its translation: CASSGQTGVGEKLFF.

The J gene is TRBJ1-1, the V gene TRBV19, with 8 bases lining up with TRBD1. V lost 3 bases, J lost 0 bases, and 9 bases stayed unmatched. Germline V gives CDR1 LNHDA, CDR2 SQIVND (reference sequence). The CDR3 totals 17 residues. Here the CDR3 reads CASSIWTGSFMNTEAFF. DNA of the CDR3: TGTGCCAGTAGTATCTGGACAGGGTCCTTCATGAACACTGAAGCTTTCTTT. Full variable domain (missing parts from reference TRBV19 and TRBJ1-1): DGGITQSPKYLFRKEGQNVTLSCEQNLNHDAMYWYRQDPGQGLRLIYYSQIVNDFQKGDIAEGYSVSREKKESFPLTVTSAQKNPTAFYLCASSIWTGSFMNTEAFFGQGTRLTVV.

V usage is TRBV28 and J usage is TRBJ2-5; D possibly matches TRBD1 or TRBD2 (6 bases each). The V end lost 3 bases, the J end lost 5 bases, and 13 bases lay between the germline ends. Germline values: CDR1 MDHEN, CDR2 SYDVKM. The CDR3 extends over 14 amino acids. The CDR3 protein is CASSFGGLGETQYF. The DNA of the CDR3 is TGTGCCAGCAGTTTTGGGGGGCTCGGGGAGACCCAGTACTTC.

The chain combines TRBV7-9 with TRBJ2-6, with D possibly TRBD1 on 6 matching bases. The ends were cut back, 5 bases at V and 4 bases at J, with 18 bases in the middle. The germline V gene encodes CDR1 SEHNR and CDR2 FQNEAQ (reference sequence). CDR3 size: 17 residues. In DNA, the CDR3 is TGTGCCAGCAGCCAGTCCAGGGGAGTGATAGGGGCCAACGTCCTGACTTTC. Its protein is CASSQSRGVIGANVLTF.

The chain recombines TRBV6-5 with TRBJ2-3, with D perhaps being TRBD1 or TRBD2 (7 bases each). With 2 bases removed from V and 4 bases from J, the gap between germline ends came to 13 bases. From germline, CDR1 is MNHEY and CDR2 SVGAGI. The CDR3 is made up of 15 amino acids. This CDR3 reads CASSYGQAGADTQYF. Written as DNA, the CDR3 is TGTGCCAGCAGTTACGGACAGGCGGGGGCAGATACGCAGTATTTT.

CDR3 residues: CASSPIRARSEAFF. The CDR3 DNA reads as TGTGCCAGCTCACCGATCAGGGCCCGGTCTGAAGCTTTCTTT. This chain links TRBV18 with TRBJ1-1; TRBD1 might be the D (5 bases). Germline CDR1 is KGHSH and CDR2 is LQKENI. Trimming pared 3 bases from V and 6 bases from J, leaving 14 bases between. The CDR3 totals 14 residues.

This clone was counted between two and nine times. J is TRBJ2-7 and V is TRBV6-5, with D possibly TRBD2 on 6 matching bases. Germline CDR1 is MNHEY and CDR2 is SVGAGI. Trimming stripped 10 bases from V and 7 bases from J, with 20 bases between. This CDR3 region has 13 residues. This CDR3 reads CATHGGTRGEQYF. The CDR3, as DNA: TGTGCCACCCACGGGGGAACACGGGGAGAGCAGTACTTC.

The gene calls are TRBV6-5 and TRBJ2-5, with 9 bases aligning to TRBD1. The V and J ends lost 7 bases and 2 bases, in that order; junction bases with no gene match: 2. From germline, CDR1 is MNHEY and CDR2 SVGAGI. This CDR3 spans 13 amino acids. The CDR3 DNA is TGTGCCAGCAAGACAGGGGGGCAAGAGACCCAGTACTTC. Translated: CASKTGGQETQYF.

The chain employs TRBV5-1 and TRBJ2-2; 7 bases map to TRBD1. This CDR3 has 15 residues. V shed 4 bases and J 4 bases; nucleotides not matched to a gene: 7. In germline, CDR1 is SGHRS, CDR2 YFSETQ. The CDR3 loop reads CASSPQGQGTGELFF. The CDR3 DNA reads TGCGCCAGCAGCCCACAGGGGCAGGGCACCGGGGAGCTGTTTTTT. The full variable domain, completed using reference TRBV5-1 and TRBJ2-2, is KAGVTQTPRYLIKTRGQQVTLSCSPISGHRSVSWYQQTPGQGLQFLFEYFSETQRNKGNFPGRFSGRQFSNSRSEMNVSTLELGDSALYLCASSPQGQGTGELFFGEGSRLTVL.

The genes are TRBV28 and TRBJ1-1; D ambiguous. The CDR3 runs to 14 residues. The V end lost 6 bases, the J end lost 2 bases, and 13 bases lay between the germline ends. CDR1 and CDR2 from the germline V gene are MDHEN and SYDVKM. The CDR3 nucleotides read TGTGCCAGCAGCCTCCCCACAGTAAACACTGAAGCTTTCTTT. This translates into CASSLPTVNTEAFF.

The CDR3: CASSVTGRGSYEQYF. For the CDR3, the DNA is TGCGCCAGCAGTGTCACGGGCAGGGGCTCCTACGAGCAGTACTTC. The chain is built from TRBV10-1 and TRBJ2-7, with TRBD1 as a possible D gene (6 bases). This CDR3 has 15 residues. The germline V and J ends were trimmed by 4 bases and 0 bases, with 13 bases remaining between them. Germline loops: CDR1 WNHNN, CDR2 SYGVQD (reference sequence).

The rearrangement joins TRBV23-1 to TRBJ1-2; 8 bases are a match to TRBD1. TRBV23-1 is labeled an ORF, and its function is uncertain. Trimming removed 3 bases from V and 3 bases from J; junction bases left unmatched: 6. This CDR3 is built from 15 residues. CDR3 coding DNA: TGCGCCAGCAGTCACACGGGACAGGCCCACTATGGCTACACCTTC. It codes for CASSHTGQAHYGYTF.

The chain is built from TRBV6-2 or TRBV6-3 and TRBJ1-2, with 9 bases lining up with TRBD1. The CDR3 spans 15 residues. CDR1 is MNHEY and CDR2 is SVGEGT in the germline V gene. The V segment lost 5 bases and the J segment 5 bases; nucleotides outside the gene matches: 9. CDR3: CASSTRDRAFYGYTF. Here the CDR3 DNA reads TGTGCCAGCAGTACCCGGGACAGGGCTTTTTATGGCTACACCTTC.

The CDR3 DNA reads TGTGCCAGCAGCCCGTGGACTTCCCTTAGCAATCAGCCCCAGCATTTT. Protein product: CASSPWTSLSNQPQHF. The V and J genes are TRBV5-8 and TRBJ1-5, with D unclear. Trimming removed 4 bases at V and 0 bases at J, with 14 bases between. Germline CDR1 and CDR2: SGHTS and YDEGEE. The CDR3 consists of 16 residues.

The CDR3 loop is CASSLWGQGISYEQYF. The CDR3 DNA reads as TGTGCCAGCAGCTTATGGGGACAGGGGATCTCCTACGAGCAGTACTTC. This chain joins TRBV7-8 and TRBJ2-7, with 10 bases identical to TRBD1. V dropped 2 bases and J dropped 0; count of bases not matched to a gene: 4. This CDR3 comprises 16 residues. Germline CDR1 is SGHVS and CDR2 is FQNEAQ.

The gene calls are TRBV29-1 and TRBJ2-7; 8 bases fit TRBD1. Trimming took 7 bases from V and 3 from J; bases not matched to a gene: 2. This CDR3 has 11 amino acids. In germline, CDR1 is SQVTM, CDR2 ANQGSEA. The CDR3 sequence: CSGGTGYEQYF. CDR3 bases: TGCAGCGGAGGGACAGGCTACGAGCAGTACTTC.

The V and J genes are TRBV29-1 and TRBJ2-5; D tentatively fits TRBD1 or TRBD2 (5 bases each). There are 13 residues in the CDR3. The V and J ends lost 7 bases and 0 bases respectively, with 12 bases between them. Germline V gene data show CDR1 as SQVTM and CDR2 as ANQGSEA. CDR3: CSAGTEYQETQYF. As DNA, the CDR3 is TGCAGCGCTGGGACCGAGTACCAAGAGACCCAGTACTTC.

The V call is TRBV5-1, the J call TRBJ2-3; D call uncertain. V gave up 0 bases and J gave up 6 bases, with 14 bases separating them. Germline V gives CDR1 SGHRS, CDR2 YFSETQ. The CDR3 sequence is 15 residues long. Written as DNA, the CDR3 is TGCGCCAGCAGCTTGGCCCCAGCTCCAGCGGATACGCAGTATTTT. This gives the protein CASSLAPAPADTQYF.

The CDR3 DNA sequence: TGTGCCAGCAGTTTCGGGAACTACGAGCAGTACTTC. It codes for CASSFGNYEQYF. This rearrangement joins TRBV5-6 to TRBJ2-7, with D possibly being TRBD2 (5 bases). Germline-derived CDR1 and CDR2 are SGHDT and YYEEEE. Trimming cost V 5 bases and J 3 bases, with 9 bases left between them. The CDR3 runs 12 residues.

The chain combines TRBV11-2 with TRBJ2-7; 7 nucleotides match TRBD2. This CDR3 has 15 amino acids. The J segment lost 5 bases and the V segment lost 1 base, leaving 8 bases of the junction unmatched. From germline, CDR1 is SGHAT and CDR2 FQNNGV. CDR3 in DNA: TGTGCCAGCAGCTTAGGATCGGGGGGAGTAAACGAGCAGTACTTC. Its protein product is CASSLGSGGVNEQYF. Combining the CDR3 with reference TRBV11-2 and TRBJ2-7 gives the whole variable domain EAGVAQSPRYKIIEKRQSVAFWCNPISGHATLYWYQQILGQGPKLLIQFQNNGVVDDSQLPKDRFSAERLKGVDSTLKIQPAKLEDSAVYLCASSLGSGGVNEQYFGPGTRLTVT.

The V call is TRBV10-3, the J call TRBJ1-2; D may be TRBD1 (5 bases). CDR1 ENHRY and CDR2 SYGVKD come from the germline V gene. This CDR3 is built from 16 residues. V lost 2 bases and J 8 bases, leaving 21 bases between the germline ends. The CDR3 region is CAISETTGAPPGGYTF. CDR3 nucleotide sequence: TGTGCCATCAGTGAGACCACCGGGGCCCCCCCAGGCGGCTACACCTTC.

In DNA form, the CDR3 reads TGCGCCAGCAGCCAAGGACCCATGACAGGGGGGTCCCGGGAAGCTTTCTTT. It codes for CASSQGPMTGGSREAFF. The genes are TRBV4-1 and TRBJ1-1; 9 positions agree with TRBD1. This CDR3 has 17 residues. CDR1 MGHRA and CDR2 YSYEKL come from the germline V gene. The trim removed 1 base at V and 8 bases at J, leaving 14 bases unmatched.

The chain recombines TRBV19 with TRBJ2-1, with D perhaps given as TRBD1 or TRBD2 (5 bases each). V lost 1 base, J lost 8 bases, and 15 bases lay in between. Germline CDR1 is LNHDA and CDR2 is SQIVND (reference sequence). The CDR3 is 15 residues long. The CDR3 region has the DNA TGTGCCAGTAGTATAGCGGCCGGGGCGCGGGATGAGCAGTTCTTC. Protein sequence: CASSIAAGARDEQFF.

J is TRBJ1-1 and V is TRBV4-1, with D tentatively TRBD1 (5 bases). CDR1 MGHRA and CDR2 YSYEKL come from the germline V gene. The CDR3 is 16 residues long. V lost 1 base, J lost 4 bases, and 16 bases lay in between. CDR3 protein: CASSQGSGPGGTEAFF. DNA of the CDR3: TGCGCCAGCAGCCAAGGTTCTGGGCCGGGGGGCACTGAAGCTTTCTTT.

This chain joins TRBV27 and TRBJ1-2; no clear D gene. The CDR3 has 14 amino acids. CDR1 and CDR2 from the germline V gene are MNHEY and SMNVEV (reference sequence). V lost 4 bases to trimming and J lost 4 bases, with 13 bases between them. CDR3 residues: CASSSRAVGYGYTF. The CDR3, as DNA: TGTGCCAGCAGTTCCCGCGCAGTGGGCTATGGCTACACCTTC.

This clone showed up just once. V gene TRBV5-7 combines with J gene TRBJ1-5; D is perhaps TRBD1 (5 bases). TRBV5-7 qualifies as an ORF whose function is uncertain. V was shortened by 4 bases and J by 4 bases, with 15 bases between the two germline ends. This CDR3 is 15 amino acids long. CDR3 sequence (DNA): TGTGCCAGCAGCGGGGGACGGGACTCAAATCAGCCCCAGCATTTT. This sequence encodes CASSGGRDSNQPQHF.

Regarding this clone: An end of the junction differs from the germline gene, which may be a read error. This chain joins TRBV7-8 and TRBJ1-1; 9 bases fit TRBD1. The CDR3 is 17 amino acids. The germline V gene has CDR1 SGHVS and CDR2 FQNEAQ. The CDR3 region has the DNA TGTGCCAGCAGCAAACCGGGACAGGGAAGTTTGAACGCTGAAGCTTTCTTT. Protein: CASSKPGQGSLNAEAFF.